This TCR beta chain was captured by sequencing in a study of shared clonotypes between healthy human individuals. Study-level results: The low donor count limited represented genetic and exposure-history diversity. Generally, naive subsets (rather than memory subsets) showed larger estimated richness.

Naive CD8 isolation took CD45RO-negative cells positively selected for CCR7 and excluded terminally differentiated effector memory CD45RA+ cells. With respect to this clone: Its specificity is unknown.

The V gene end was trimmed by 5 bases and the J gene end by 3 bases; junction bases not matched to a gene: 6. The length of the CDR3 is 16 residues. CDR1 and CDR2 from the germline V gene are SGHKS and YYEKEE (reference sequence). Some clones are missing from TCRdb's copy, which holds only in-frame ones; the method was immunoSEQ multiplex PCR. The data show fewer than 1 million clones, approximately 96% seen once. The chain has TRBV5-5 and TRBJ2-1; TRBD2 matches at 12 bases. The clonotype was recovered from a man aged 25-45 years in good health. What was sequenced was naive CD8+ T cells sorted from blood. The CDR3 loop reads CASSPRLAGVYNEQFF. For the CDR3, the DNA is TGTGCCAGCAGTCCACGACTAGCGGGAGTCTACAATGAGCAGTTCTTC.